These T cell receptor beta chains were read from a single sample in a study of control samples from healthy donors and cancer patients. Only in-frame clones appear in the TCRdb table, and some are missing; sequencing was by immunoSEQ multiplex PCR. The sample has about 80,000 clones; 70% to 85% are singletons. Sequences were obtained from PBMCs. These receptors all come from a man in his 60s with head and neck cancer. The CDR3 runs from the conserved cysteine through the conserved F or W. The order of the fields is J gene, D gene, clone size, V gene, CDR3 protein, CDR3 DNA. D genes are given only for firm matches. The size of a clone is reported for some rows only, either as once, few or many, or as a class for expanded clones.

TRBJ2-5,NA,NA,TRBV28,CVAGRETQYF,TGTGTCGCGGGGCGAGAGACCCAGTACTTC
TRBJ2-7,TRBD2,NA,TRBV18,CASSQGLAGNEQYF,TGTGCCAGCTCACAGGGACTAGCGGGGAACGAGCAGTACTTC
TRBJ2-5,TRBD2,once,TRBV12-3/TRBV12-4,CASRRGGETQYF,TGTGCCTCCCGCCGGGGGGGGGAGACCCAGTACTTC
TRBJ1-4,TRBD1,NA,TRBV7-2,CASSVRQGPEKLFF,TGTGCCAGCAGCGTTCGACAGGGGCCTGAAAAACTGTTTTTT
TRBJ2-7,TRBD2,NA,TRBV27,CASRSGSYEQYF,TGTGCCAGCAGAAGCGGGAGCTACGAGCAGTACTTC
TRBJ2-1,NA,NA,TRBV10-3,CAISEGYNEQFF,TGTGCCATCAGTGAAGGCTACAATGAGCAGTTCTTC
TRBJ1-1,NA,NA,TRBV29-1,CSATGWGNTEAFF,TGCAGCGCAACTGGATGGGGTAACACTGAAGCTTTCTTT
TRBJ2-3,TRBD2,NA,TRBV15,CATSSGLAATDTQYF,TGTGCCACCAGCAGCGGACTAGCGGCGACAGATACGCAGTATTTT
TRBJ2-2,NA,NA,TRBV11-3,CASRGAGELFF,TGTGCCAGCAGGGGCGCCGGGGAGCTGTTTTTT
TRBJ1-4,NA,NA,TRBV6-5,CASTPRFWNNEKLFF,TGTGCCAGCACCCCTCGGTTTTGGAATAATGAAAAACTGTTTTTT
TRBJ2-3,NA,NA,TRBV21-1,CASSPRGQGSTDTQYF,TGTGCCAGCAGCCCTCGGGGACAGGGGAGCACAGATACGCAGTATTTT
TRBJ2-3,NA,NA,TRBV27,CASGSGGTDTQYF,TGTGCCAGCGGCTCCGGGGGCACAGATACGCAGTATTTT
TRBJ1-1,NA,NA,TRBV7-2,CASSFTGPEAFF,TGTGCCAGCAGCTTTACCGGGCCCGAAGCTTTCTTT
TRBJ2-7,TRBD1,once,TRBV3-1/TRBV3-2,CASSPPYRGDEQYF,TGTGCCAGCAGCCCGCCTTACAGGGGTGACGAGCAGTACTTC
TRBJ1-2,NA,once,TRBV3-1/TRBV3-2,CASSPRDGNLPNYGYTF,TGTGCCAGCAGCCCTCGGGACGGGAATCTACCTAACTATGGCTACACCTTC